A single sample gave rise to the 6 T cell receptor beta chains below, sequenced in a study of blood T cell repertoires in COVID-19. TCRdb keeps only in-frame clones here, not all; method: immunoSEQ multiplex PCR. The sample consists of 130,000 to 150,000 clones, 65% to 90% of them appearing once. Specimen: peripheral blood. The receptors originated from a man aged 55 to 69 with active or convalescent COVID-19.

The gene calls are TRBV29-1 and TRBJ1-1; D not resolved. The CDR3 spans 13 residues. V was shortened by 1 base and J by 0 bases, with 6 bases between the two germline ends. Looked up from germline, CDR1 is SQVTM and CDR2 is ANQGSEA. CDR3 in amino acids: CSVEGRLNTEAFF. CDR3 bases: TGCAGCGTTGAAGGCAGATTGAACACTGAAGCTTTCTTT.

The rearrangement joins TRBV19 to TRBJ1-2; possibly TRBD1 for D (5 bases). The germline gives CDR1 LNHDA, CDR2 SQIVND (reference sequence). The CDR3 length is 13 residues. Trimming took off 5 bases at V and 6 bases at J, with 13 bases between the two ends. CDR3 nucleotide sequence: TGTGCCAGTAGTCCAGGGCCAAGGGATGGCTACACCTTC. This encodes CASSPGPRDGYTF.

The CDR3 nucleotides are TGTGCCAGCAGCCCCCGACTAGCGGGAGCCTCCAGGACCGGGGAGCTGTTTTTT. It specifies CASSPRLAGASRTGELFF. The chain employs TRBV9 and TRBJ2-2; 12 bases fit TRBD2. Germline loops: CDR1 SGDLS, CDR2 YYNGEE. This CDR3 is built from 18 residues. After removal of 4 bases from V and 5 bases from J, the junction contained 12 bases not matched to a gene.

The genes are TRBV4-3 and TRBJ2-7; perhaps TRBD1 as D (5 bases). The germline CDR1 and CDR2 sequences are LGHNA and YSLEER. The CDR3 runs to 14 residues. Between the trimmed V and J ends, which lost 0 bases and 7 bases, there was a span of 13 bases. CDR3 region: CASSQEATPGEQYF. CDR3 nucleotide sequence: TGCGCCAGCAGCCAAGAAGCTACCCCAGGGGAGCAGTACTTC.

The CDR3, as DNA: TGTGCCAGCAGTTACGGACAGCAAGTCTATGGCTACACCTTC. Protein: CASSYGQQVYGYTF. V and J are TRBV6-5 and TRBJ1-2, with D possibly being TRBD1 (6 bases). Germline V lookup: CDR1 MNHEY, CDR2 SVGAGI. The CDR3 contains 14 residues. V was clipped by 2 bases and J by 4 bases, with 11 bases between them.

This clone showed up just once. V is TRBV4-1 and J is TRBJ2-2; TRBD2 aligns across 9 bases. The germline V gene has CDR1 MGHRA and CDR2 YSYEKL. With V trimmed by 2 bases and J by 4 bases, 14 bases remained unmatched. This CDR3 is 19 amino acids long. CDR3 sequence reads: CASSQREREVSKSTGELFF. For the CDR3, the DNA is TGCGCCAGCAGCCAACGGGAGCGGGAGGTCTCGAAGAGCACCGGGGAGCTGTTTTTT.